The clone carrying this TCR beta chain has just one count. TCRdb keeps only in-frame clones here, not all; method: immunoSEQ multiplex PCR. The table shows tens of thousands of clones, with approximately 86% occurring only once. This sample is part of a study of blood T cell repertoires in COVID-19. CDR3 length: 16 amino acids. Germline loops: CDR1 SGHVS, CDR2 FQNEAQ. Trimming removed 3 bases from V and 6 bases from J; junction bases left unmatched: 2. V and J are TRBV7-8 and TRBJ2-2, with 15 bases matching TRBD2. Material for sequencing was peripheral blood. The receptor comes from a man in his forties or fifties with acute or convalescent COVID-19. The CDR3 coding sequence is TGTGCCAGCAGCTTTGGACTAGCGGGAGGGGCCGGGGAGCTGTTTTTT. It is translated as CASSFGLAGGAGELFF. The whole variable domain, remainder taken from reference TRBV7-8 and TRBJ2-2, is GAGVSQSPRYKVAKRGQDVALRCDPISGHVSLFWYQQALGQGPEFLTYFQNEAQLDKSGLPSDRFFAERPEGSVSTLKIQRTQQEDSAVYLCASSFGLAGGAGELFFGEGSRLTVL.